This entry lists 12 T cell receptor beta chains sequenced from one sample in a study of regulatory T cells in long-lasting Graves disease. Noted time point: newly diagnosed GD, antithyroid drugs for less than 3 months. Extracted PBMC RNA gave rise to the TCR library. CDR3 regions were amplified by Arm-PCR using iRepertoire HTBI primers to build TCR beta libraries. One entry per CDR3 protein results from TCRdb running MiXCR on the multiplex PCR reads. The table records about 620,000 distinct CDR3 sequences, approximately 15% of them present only once. The same sample was also used in a study of T cells in Graves' hyperthyroidism and ophthalmopathy.

Sequencing was performed on peripheral blood mononuclear cells (PBMCs), taken at new diagnosis, from a patient treated with antithyroid drugs. The receptors here all came from a woman under 40 with Graves disease.

This clonotype was detected ten times or more. CDR3 nucleotide sequence: TGCAGCGTTGAAGGGCGTAGCTCCTACAATGAGCAGTTCTTC. Protein product: CSVEGRSSYNEQFF. The chain is built from TRBV29-1 and TRBJ2-1; no clear D gene. Deletions cut 1 base from V and 0 bases from J, with 7 bases between. The CDR3 loop spans 14 amino acids. The germline CDR1 and CDR2 sequences are SQVTM and ANQGSEA.

This clonotype came up a few times. The V call is TRBV10-3, the J call TRBJ2-3; D not certain. V shed 1 base and J shed 8 bases, with 13 bases lying between them. The CDR3 spans 14 residues. Germline lookup yields CDR1 ENHRY and CDR2 SYGVKD. The CDR3 coding sequence is TGTGCCATCAGTGAGTACGACGATCGTGGTACGCAGTATTTT. Its translation is CAISEYDDRGTQYF.

This clonotype was recorded only once. At one boundary the junction diverges from the germline segment, which might be a read error. The gene calls are TRBV27 and TRBJ1-5; perhaps TRBD1 as D (6 bases). CDR3 size: 15 residues. Germline-derived CDR1 and CDR2 are MNHEY and SMNVEV (reference sequence). CDR3 residues: CASSLGTMSNRPQHF. CDR3 DNA sequence: TGTGCCAGCAGTTTAGGGACAATGAGCAATCGGCCCCAGCATTTT.

This clonotype has a count of ten or more. V usage is TRBV10-3 and J usage is TRBJ2-2, with TRBD2 as a possible D gene (5 bases). With 6 bases removed from V and 6 bases from J, the gap between germline ends came to 17 bases. Germline V gene data show CDR1 as ENHRY and CDR2 as SYGVKD. CDR3 length: 15 residues. The CDR3 DNA reads TGTGCCATCAGCCCATCCCCCGAGGGAGCCGGGGAGCTGTTTTTT. It encodes CAISPSPEGAGELFF.

This clonotype was seen ten or more times. The chain joins TRBV12-3 or TRBV12-4 to TRBJ2-5; D is possibly TRBD2 (5 bases). Trimming stripped 6 bases from V and 2 bases from J, with 16 bases between. There are 15 residues in the CDR3. CDR3 DNA: TGTGCCAGCAGCCCGCGGGTAGCGTTTCAAGAGACCCAGTACTTC. It specifies CASSPRVAFQETQYF.

The genes are TRBV4-2 and TRBJ2-3, with TRBD2 identical over 10 bases. Trimming cost V 5 bases and J 3 bases; bases outside gene matches: 8. The CDR3 runs 16 residues. From germline, CDR1 is LGHNA and CDR2 YNFKEQ. This CDR3 reads CASSYAGTSATDTQYF. As DNA, the CDR3 is TGTGCCAGCAGCTACGCAGGGACTAGCGCGACAGATACGCAGTATTTT.

This clonotype appeared a few times. The chain links TRBV6-2 or TRBV6-3 to TRBJ2-7, with 11 bases lining up with TRBD1. V lost 6 bases to trimming and J lost 2 bases; unmatched junction nucleotides: 6. Germline V gene data show CDR1 as MNHEY and CDR2 as SVGEGT. This CDR3 region has 15 residues. CDR3 sequence: CASSLRDRGTYEQYF. In DNA, the CDR3 is TGTGCCAGCAGCCTCCGGGACAGGGGGACCTACGAGCAGTACTTC.

In its sample, this clonotype was seen a few times. In DNA, the CDR3 is TGTGCCAGCAGTTACTCGTTGTCTAGCGGGGGCAATGAGCAGTTCTTC. Its translation is CASSYSLSSGGNEQFF. The chain carries TRBV6-2 or TRBV6-3 and TRBJ2-1; 10 nucleotides match TRBD2. CDR3 length: 16 residues. Looked up from germline, CDR1 is MNHEY and CDR2 is SVGEGT. Losses at the gene ends were 0 bases for V and 6 bases for J; bases not matched to a gene: 5.

The chain combines TRBV3-1 with TRBJ1-3, with D perhaps matching TRBD1 (6 bases). V gave up 2 bases and J gave up 2 bases, with 7 bases separating them. This CDR3 contains 14 residues. Germline lookup yields CDR1 LGHDT and CDR2 YNNKEL (reference sequence). The CDR3 DNA reads as TGTGCCAGCAGCCAAAAGGGGGCTGGAAACACCATATATTTT. Amino acids: CASSQKGAGNTIYF.

This chain uses TRBV12-3 or TRBV12-4 with TRBJ1-1; D uncertain. Trimming removed 5 bases from V and 12 bases from J, with 13 bases in between. CDR3 length equals 11 residues. As DNA, the CDR3 is TGTGCCAGCAGTCCAGGAGACGGCCCTTTCTTT. Translated: CASSPGDGPFF.

The rearrangement uses TRBV18 and TRBJ1-6; 9 bases are a match to TRBD1. The germline V gene encodes CDR1 KGHSH and CDR2 LQKENI. The CDR3 contains 15 residues. V shed 3 bases and J 9 bases; nucleotides not matched to a gene: 6. The CDR3 coding sequence is TGTGCCAGCTCACCCTCTGGGACAGGGCCTTCACCCCTCCACTTT. Its protein is CASSPSGTGPSPLHF.

This clonotype has at least ten counts. The chain uses TRBV7-9 and TRBJ2-6, with D unclear. Per germline, CDR1 SEHNR and CDR2 FQNEAQ (reference sequence). The CDR3 has 15 residues. Between the trimmed V and J ends, which lost 3 bases and 2 bases, there was a span of 8 bases. The DNA of the CDR3 is TGTGCCAGCAGCTTTATCAAGACTGGGGCCAACGTCCTGACTTTC. Encoded protein: CASSFIKTGANVLTF.